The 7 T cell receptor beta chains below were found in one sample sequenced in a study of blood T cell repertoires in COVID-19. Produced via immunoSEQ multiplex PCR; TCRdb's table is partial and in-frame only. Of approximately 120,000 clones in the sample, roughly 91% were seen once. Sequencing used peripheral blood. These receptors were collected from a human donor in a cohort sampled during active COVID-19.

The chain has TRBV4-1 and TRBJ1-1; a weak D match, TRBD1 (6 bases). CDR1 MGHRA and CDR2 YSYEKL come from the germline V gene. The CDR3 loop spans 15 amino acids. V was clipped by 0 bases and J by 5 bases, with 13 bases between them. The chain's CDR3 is CASSQDRRGATEAFF. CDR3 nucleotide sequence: TGCGCCAGCAGCCAAGATCGGCGGGGGGCTACTGAAGCTTTCTTT.

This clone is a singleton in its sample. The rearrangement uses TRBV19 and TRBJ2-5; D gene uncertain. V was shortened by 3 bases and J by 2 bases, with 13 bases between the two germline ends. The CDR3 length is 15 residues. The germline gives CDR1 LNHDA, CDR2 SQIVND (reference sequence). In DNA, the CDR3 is TGTGCCAGTAGTATGGTGGGCCGCGAGCAAGAGACCCAGTACTTC. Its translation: CASSMVGREQETQYF.

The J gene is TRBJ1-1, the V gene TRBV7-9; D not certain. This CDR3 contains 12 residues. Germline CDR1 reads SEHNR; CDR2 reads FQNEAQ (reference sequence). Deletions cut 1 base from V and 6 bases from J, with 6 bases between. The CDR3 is CASSLVAAEAFF. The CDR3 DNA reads TGTGCCAGCAGCTTAGTGGCGGCTGAAGCTTTCTTT.

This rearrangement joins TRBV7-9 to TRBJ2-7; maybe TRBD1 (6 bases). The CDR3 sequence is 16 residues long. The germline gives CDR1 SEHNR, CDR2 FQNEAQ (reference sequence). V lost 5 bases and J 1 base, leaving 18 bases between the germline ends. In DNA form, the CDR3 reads TGTGCCAGCAGCCCCGATACAGGGATTGGATCCTACGAGCAGTACTTC. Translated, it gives CASSPDTGIGSYEQYF.

CDR3 sequence (DNA): TGTGCCACCGGGGACAGGGGGCACGAGACCCAGTACTTC. Translating it yields CATGDRGHETQYF. V is TRBV24-1 and J is TRBJ2-5, with TRBD1 matching over 12 bases. The CDR3 loop spans 13 amino acids. V gave up 9 bases and J gave up 5 bases; unmatched junction bases: 3. CDR1 is KGHDR, CDR2 SFDVKD, per germline.

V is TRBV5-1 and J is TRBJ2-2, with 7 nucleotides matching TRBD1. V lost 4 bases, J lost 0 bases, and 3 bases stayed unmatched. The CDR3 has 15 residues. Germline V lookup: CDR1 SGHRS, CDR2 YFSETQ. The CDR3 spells CASSTGTANTGELFF. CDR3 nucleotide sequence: TGCGCCAGCAGCACCGGGACAGCGAACACCGGGGAGCTGTTTTTT.

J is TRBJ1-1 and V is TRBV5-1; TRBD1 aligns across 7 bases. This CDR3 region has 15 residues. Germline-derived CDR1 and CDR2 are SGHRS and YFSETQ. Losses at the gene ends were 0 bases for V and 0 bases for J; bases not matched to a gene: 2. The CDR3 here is CASSLGQGVNTEAFF. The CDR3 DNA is TGCGCCAGCAGCTTGGGACAGGGCGTGAACACTGAAGCTTTCTTT. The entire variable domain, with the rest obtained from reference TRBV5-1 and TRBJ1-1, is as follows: KAGVTQTPRYLIKTRGQQVTLSCSPISGHRSVSWYQQTPGQGLQFLFEYFSETQRNKGNFPGRFSGRQFSNSRSEMNVSTLELGDSALYLCASSLGQGVNTEAFFGQGTRLTVV.